The clone carrying this T cell receptor beta chain was seen at least ten times. Its antigen is as yet unknown. The sample belongs to a study of T cells in Graves' hyperthyroidism and ophthalmopathy. Study-wide results and caveats: In the blood, most expanded thyroid clonotypes above 0.001 appeared as well.

Stability of Graves' hyperthyroidism was defined as absent ophthalmopathy progression within 18 months. Diagnosis relied on clinical symptoms, serum thyroxine and TRAb, thyroid ultrasound and orbital computed tomography. The V end was cut by 4 bases, the J end by 5 bases, with 20 bases between. The CDR3 length is 16 residues. From germline, CDR1 is MNHNS and CDR2 SASEGT. Template material for amplifying TCR beta CDR3 regions consisted of RNA transcripts. TCR CDR3 regions were first amplified by RT-PCR with HTBI primers. TCRdb re-analysed the multiplex PCR reads in MiXCR, keeping a single row per CDR3 protein. Of roughly 700,000 distinct CDR3 sequences in the sample, around 16% were seen once.

This sequence joins TRBV6-1 and TRBJ2-5; a weak D match, TRBD1 (6 bases). The TCR comes from a man in his forties or fifties with Graves' hyperthyroidism. Sequenced material: blood. Here the CDR3 reads CASSGGDTSLEETQYF. The CDR3 DNA reads TGTGCCAGCAGTGGAGGGGACACCAGCTTGGAGGAGACCCAGTACTTC.